The 21 T cell receptor beta chains below all came from one sample that was sequenced in a study of blood T cell repertoires in COVID-19. The data were produced by immunoSEQ multiplex PCR, yet TCRdb's version contains in-frame clones alone and is incomplete. This sample has about 98,000 clones, with more than 90% found just once. Specimen: peripheral blood. These receptors were collected from a man younger than 35 with acute or convalescent COVID-19.

This chain connects TRBV7-2 to TRBJ1-2; maybe TRBD1 (6 bases). Germline assignment: CDR1 SGHTA and CDR2 FQGNSA. This CDR3 is built from 15 residues. V gave up 7 bases and J gave up 5 bases, with 20 bases separating them. CDR3 nucleotide sequence: TGTGCCAGCATTCTCACGAGACAGGCTCTATATGGCTACACCTTC. As protein: CASILTRQALYGYTF.

The gene calls are TRBV6-5 and TRBJ1-2, with a tentative D call TRBD1 (6 bases). Germline values: CDR1 MNHEY, CDR2 SVGAGI. V was clipped by 7 bases and J by 4 bases, with 16 bases between them. The CDR3 length is 14 residues. CDR3 bases: TGTGCCAGCATTGGACAGCCGGCTCTCTATGGCTACACCTTC. This codes for CASIGQPALYGYTF.

The chain recombines TRBV10-2 with TRBJ2-5, with 8 bases matching TRBD1. Germline V gene sequence: CDR1 WSHSY, CDR2 SAAADI. After removal of 6 bases from V and 2 bases from J, the junction contained 8 bases not matched to a gene. The length of the CDR3 is 15 residues. The CDR3 here is CASSLTGTGQETQYF. CDR3 DNA sequence: TGCGCCAGCAGCTTGACCGGGACAGGACAAGAGACCCAGTACTTC.

The genes are TRBV11-2 and TRBJ1-3; D uncertain. Trimming took off 5 bases at V and 0 bases at J, with 14 bases between the two ends. The CDR3 is 16 amino acids. The germline gives CDR1 SGHAT, CDR2 FQNNGV. The CDR3 DNA sequence: TGTGCCAGCAGCCCCCACACAGCCAGCTCTGGAAACACCATATATTTT. Translating gives CASSPHTASSGNTIYF.

The rearrangement joins TRBV2 to TRBJ1-1, with D possibly being TRBD1 (5 bases). Germline V gene sequence: CDR1 SNHLY, CDR2 FYNNEI. V was cut by 7 bases and J by 1 base, with 10 bases left in between. The CDR3 length is 13 residues. The CDR3 loop reads CASIDDRNTEAFF. The CDR3, as DNA: TGTGCCAGCATAGACGACAGGAACACTGAAGCTTTCTTT.

This sequence joins TRBV6-5 and TRBJ1-5; 8 nucleotides agree with TRBD1. The V gene end was trimmed by 2 bases and the J gene end by 6 bases; junction bases not matched to a gene: 0. The CDR3 covers 13 residues. Germline V CDR1 and CDR2: MNHEY, SVGAGI. The CDR3 bases are TGTGCCAGCAGTTACGACAGGGGTCAGCCCCAGCATTTT. Residues: CASSYDRGQPQHF.

This clone was counted between two and nine times. The rearrangement links TRBV9 to TRBJ1-4, with 7 bases fitting TRBD1. With V trimmed by 3 bases and J by 3 bases, 2 bases remained unmatched. Germline V gene data show CDR1 as SGDLS and CDR2 as YYNGEE. The CDR3 is 14 amino acids. The CDR3 DNA sequence: TGTGCCAGCAGCGACGACAGGGCTAATGAAAAACTGTTTTTT. Residues: CASSDDRANEKLFF.

The chain couples TRBV6-2 or TRBV6-3 to TRBJ2-7, with D maybe TRBD1 (5 bases). CDR3 length: 14 residues. CDR1 MNHEY and CDR2 SVGEGT come from the germline V gene. V lost 0 bases to trimming and J lost 0 bases, with 6 bases between them. The CDR3 DNA follows: TGTGCCAGCAGTTACTCGGACACCTCCTACGAGCAGTACTTC. Amino acid sequence: CASSYSDTSYEQYF.

This clone was seen once. The V and J genes are TRBV5-4 and TRBJ2-3; D is unresolved. Deletions cut 0 bases from V and 0 bases from J, with 5 bases between. The germline gives CDR1 SGHNT, CDR2 YYREEE (reference sequence). This CDR3 contains 14 residues. Here the CDR3 DNA reads TGTGCCAGCAGCTTGGTCTCGAGCACAGATACGCAGTATTTT. This encodes CASSLVSSTDTQYF.

This clone was detected only a few times. The chain uses TRBV6-1 and TRBJ2-2; TRBD1 matches at 9 bases. The CDR3 runs to 16 residues. J was trimmed by 4 bases and V by 4 bases; bases with no gene match: 7. Germline-derived CDR1 and CDR2 are MNHNS and SASEGT. The CDR3 region has the DNA TGTGCCAGCAGTGGTCCGACAGGGGGGACCACCGGGGAGCTGTTTTTT. Residues: CASSGPTGGTTGELFF.

J is TRBJ2-2 and V is TRBV7-7, with D perhaps matching TRBD2 (6 bases). V was cut by 6 bases and J by 3 bases, with 11 bases left in between. The length of the CDR3 is 14 residues. The germline gives CDR1 SSHAT, CDR2 FNYEAQ (reference sequence). The CDR3 nucleotides are TGTGCCAGCAGGGGGGACTTCGACACCGGGGAGCTGTTTTTT. It is translated as CASRGDFDTGELFF.

This clone was detected once. The chain uses TRBV3-1 (or the pseudogene TRBV3-2) and TRBJ1-5, with no clear D. This CDR3 spans 14 amino acids. Trimming left V 2 bases short and J 1 base short, with 6 bases between. Germline loops: CDR1 LGHDT, CDR2 YNNKEL (reference sequence). CDR3 DNA: TGTGCCAGCAGCCAATACGGGAGCAATCAGCCCCAGCATTTT. Amino acid sequence: CASSQYGSNQPQHF.

The chain joins TRBV29-1 to TRBJ1-4, with 7 bases that match TRBD1. The CDR3 extends over 13 amino acids. CDR1 SQVTM and CDR2 ANQGSEA come from the germline V gene. The trim removed 0 bases at V and 5 bases at J, leaving 0 bases unmatched. DNA for the CDR3: TGCAGCGTTGAAGAACAGGGGAATGAAAAACTGTTTTTT. Encoded protein: CSVEEQGNEKLFF.

This clone was seen a few times. The genes are TRBV6-1 and TRBJ1-6; D possibly corresponds to TRBD1 (6 bases). Germline lookup yields CDR1 MNHNS and CDR2 SASEGT. The V and J ends lost 3 bases and 4 bases respectively, with 13 bases between them. This CDR3 has 16 residues. The CDR3 region is CASSDPQGRYNSPLHF. CDR3 DNA: TGTGCCAGCAGTGACCCACAGGGCCGGTATAATTCACCCCTCCACTTT.

The chain links TRBV10-3 to TRBJ1-1, with 9 bases matching TRBD1. Looked up from germline, CDR1 is ENHRY and CDR2 is SYGVKD. J was trimmed by 1 base and V by 6 bases; bases with no gene match: 3. The CDR3 consists of 14 residues. The CDR3 protein is CAISPDRGNTEAFF. The CDR3, as DNA: TGTGCCATCAGCCCGGACAGGGGGAACACTGAAGCTTTCTTT.

This rearrangement joins TRBV5-1 to TRBJ1-1, with D unresolved. Germline loops: CDR1 SGHRS, CDR2 YFSETQ. The CDR3 sequence is 14 residues long. V was cut by 4 bases and J by 2 bases, with 12 bases left in between. CDR3 coding DNA: TGCGCCAGCAGCGTAGTCGCAGGAAACACTGAAGCTTTCTTT. Translation: CASSVVAGNTEAFF.

The J gene is TRBJ2-3, the V gene TRBV7-7, with D possibly matching TRBD2 (6 bases). The CDR3 is 15 amino acids. Trimming removed 5 bases from V and 5 bases from J, with 17 bases in between. Germline loops: CDR1 SSHAT, CDR2 FNYEAQ (reference sequence). The CDR3 DNA is TGTGCCAGCAGCCTCAACCCGAGACTAGGAGATACGCAGTATTTT. Encoded protein: CASSLNPRLGDTQYF.

J is TRBJ2-1 and V is TRBV27, with D perhaps TRBD1 (6 bases). Trimming stripped 6 bases from V and 11 bases from J, with 17 bases between. This CDR3 is 13 amino acids long. The germline V gene has CDR1 MNHEY and CDR2 SMNVEV (reference sequence). The CDR3 reads CASRPGQTLQQFF. CDR3 DNA: TGTGCCAGCAGGCCCGGACAGACGCTTCAGCAGTTCTTC.

The V gene is TRBV7-9, the J gene TRBJ1-2, with D possibly matching TRBD1 (6 bases). Germline CDR1 is SEHNR and CDR2 is FQNEAQ (reference sequence). CDR3 length equals 14 residues. Trimming removed 3 bases from V and 5 bases from J, with 13 bases in between. The CDR3, as DNA: TGTGCCAGCAGCTTCGGGGGGGCGGAATATGGCTACACCTTC. It specifies CASSFGGAEYGYTF. Based on the CDR3 plus reference TRBV7-9 and TRBJ1-2, the full variable domain is DTGVSQNPRHKITKRGQNVTFRCDPISEHNRLYWYRQTLGQGPEFLTYFQNEAQLEKSRLLSDRFSAERPKGSFSTLEIQRTEQGDSAMYLCASSFGGAEYGYTFGSGTRLTVV.

V usage is TRBV4-2 and J usage is TRBJ2-7; possible D gene TRBD2, 5 bases. V shed 0 bases and J shed 3 bases, with 9 bases lying between them. Per the germline V gene, CDR1 is LGHNA and CDR2 is YNFKEQ. The CDR3 spans 14 residues. CDR3 nucleotide sequence: TGTGCCAGCAGCCAAGAAAGACGGGGCTACGAGCAGTACTTC. Translation gives CASSQERRGYEQYF.

This rearrangement joins TRBV30 to TRBJ2-5, with 13 positions matching TRBD2. The germline V gene has CDR1 GTSNPN and CDR2 SVGIG (reference sequence). The CDR3 runs to 17 residues. V lost 5 bases and J lost 0; bases outside the gene matches: 9. This CDR3 is CAWSSRGLAGYQETQYF. CDR3 DNA: TGTGCCTGGTCTTCCCGGGGACTAGCGGGGTACCAAGAGACCCAGTACTTC.